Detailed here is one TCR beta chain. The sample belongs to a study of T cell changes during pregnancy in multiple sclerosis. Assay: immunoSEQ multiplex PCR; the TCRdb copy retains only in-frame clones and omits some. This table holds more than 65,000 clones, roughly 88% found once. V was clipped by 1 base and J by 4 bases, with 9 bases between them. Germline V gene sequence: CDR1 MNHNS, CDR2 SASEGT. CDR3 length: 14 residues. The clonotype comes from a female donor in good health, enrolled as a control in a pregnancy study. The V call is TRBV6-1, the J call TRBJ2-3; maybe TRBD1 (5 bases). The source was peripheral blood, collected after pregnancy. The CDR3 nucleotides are TGTGCCAGCAGTGAAGGGCTAGGGGCAGATACGCAGTATTTT. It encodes CASSEGLGADTQYF.